This T cell receptor beta chain was captured by sequencing in a study of neurological immune-mediated disorders. Study conclusions and caveats: The most TCR clonal expansion was seen in HTLV-1-associated myelopathy, whereas the least was seen in multiple sclerosis, below the level in healthy controls.

TCRdb ran MiXCR on the 5' RACE reads and lists one entry per CDR3 protein. This table holds some 57,000 distinct CDR3 sequences, less than 4% found once. The sample holds many counts of this clonotype. What it binds is unknown. Germline V CDR1 and CDR2: SGHDT, YYEEEE. V was shortened by 4 bases and J by 5 bases, with 12 bases between the two germline ends. The CDR3 sequence is 13 residues long. Sequencing was performed on PBMCs. The TCR was taken from a man aged 60 to 75 with multiple sclerosis. The V and J genes are TRBV5-6 and TRBJ1-1, with unresolved D. The CDR3 DNA reads as TGTGCCAGCAGCAATCCTAGTGTTACTGAAGCTTTCTTT. It codes for CASSNPSVTEAFF. The full variable domain, in which reference TRBV5-6 and TRBJ1-1 provide the parts outside the CDR3, is DAGVTQSPTHLIKTRGQQVTLRCSPKSGHDTVSWYQQALGQGPQFIFQYYEEEERQRGNFPDRFSGHQFPNYSSELNVNALLLGDSALYLCASSNPSVTEAFFGQGTRLTVV.